Below, 15 T cell receptor beta chains from the same sample are listed, as sequenced in a study of tumor-infiltrating lymphocytes in glioblastoma multiforme. TCRB libraries came from RNA via three nested multiplex PCR rounds. MiXCR, run by TCRdb on the multiplex PCR reads, gives a single entry per CDR3 protein. This sample has tens of thousands of distinct CDR3 sequences; around 60% occur once, and the top ten carry approximately 31%. Sequencing was carried out using brain tumor tissue. The receptors come from a male donor with glioblastoma.

In this sample, this clonotype turned up many times. V usage is TRBV10-3 and J usage is TRBJ2-1; TRBD2 agrees at 7 bases. The V gene end was trimmed by 0 bases and the J gene end by 6 bases; junction bases not matched to a gene: 32. Germline CDR1 is ENHRY and CDR2 is SYGVKD. The CDR3 extends over 24 amino acids. This chain's CDR3 is CAISESFYYPASGASNERLNEQFF. In DNA, the CDR3 is TGTGCCATCAGTGAGTCCTTTTACTATCCGGCTAGCGGAGCATCGAACGAACGACTCAATGAGCAGTTCTTC.

The genes are TRBV12-3 or TRBV12-4 and TRBJ2-4; possible D gene TRBD1, 6 bases. The V end was cut by 4 bases, the J end by 2 bases, with 30 bases between. CDR3 length: 21 amino acids. As DNA, the CDR3 is TGTGCCAGCAGTTCGATCCCCGACACCGACAGGTGTTGGGGGTCCAAAAACATTCAGTACTTC. This encodes CASSSIPDTDRCWGSKNIQYF.

In this sample, this clonotype turned up many times. The chain combines TRBV7-9 with TRBJ2-2; the match to TRBD1 covers 8 bases. The CDR3 extends over 15 amino acids. V was pared by 7 bases and J by 1 base, with 5 bases of the junction left unmatched. From germline, CDR1 is SEHNR and CDR2 FQNEAQ (reference sequence). The chain's CDR3 is CASTLGQGNTGELFF. In DNA, the CDR3 is TGTGCCAGCACCCTCGGACAGGGGAACACCGGGGAGCTGTTTTTT.

Concerning this clonotype: Mismatch with germline at one junction end may stem from a read error. V and J are TRBV28 and TRBJ2-7; D unclear. There are 11 residues in the CDR3. CDR1 is MDHEN and CDR2 is SYDVKM in the germline V gene. CDR3 sequence: CASRAPYEQYF. The CDR3 region has the DNA TGTGCCAGCAGGGCTCCGTACGAGCAGTATTTC.

The rearrangement links TRBV5-1 to TRBJ2-7, with D possibly TRBD1 on 6 matching bases. The CDR3 runs to 13 residues. Germline loops: CDR1 SGHRS, CDR2 YFSETQ. V lost 4 bases and J 6 bases, leaving 14 bases between the germline ends. CDR3 sequence: CASSNELGGEQYF. The CDR3 DNA reads as TGCGCCAGCAGCAACGAATTAGGGGGCGAGCAGTACTTC. Together with reference TRBV5-1 and TRBJ2-7, the CDR3 gives the full variable domain: KAGVTQTPRYLIKTRGQQVTLSCSPISGHRSVSWYQQTPGQGLQFLFEYFSETQRNKGNFPGRFSGRQFSNSRSEMNVSTLELGDSALYLCASSNELGGEQYFGPGTRLTVT.

A word on this clonotype: The junction shows a germline mismatch at one end, possibly a read error. The CDR3, as DNA: TGCTGTGTAACGGGAGTCTCCTACAATGAGCACTTCTTC. Amino acid sequence: CCVTGVSYNEHFF. The rearrangement joins TRBV20-1 to TRBJ2-1, with D tentatively TRBD2 (6 bases). The CDR3 is 13 amino acids. In germline, CDR1 is DFQATT, CDR2 SNEGSKA (reference sequence).

About this clonotype: The germline gene is not matched at one end of the junction; a read error may be the cause. This chain joins TRBV6-2 or TRBV6-3 and TRBJ2-3, with TRBD1 as a possible D gene (6 bases). Germline V gene lookup returns CDR1 MNHEY and CDR2 SVGEGT. This CDR3 spans 15 amino acids. The CDR3 spells CACSYDRIRADTQYF. CDR3 nucleotide sequence: TGTGCCTGCAGTTACGACAGGATAAGAGCAGATACGCAGTATTTT.

This clonotype was recorded a few times. CDR3 sequence reads: CASSFRTVTTNEKLFF. CDR3 nucleotides: TGTGCCAGCAGTTTCCGGACCGTTACAACTAATGAAAAACTGTTTTTT. The V call is TRBV28, the J call TRBJ1-4; D is unresolved. This CDR3 is 16 amino acids long. Germline V gene sequence: CDR1 MDHEN, CDR2 SYDVKM. Trimming cost V 3 bases and J 0 bases, with 11 bases left between them.

The rearrangement links TRBV12-3 or TRBV12-4 to TRBJ1-3; D not resolved. The ends were cut back, 6 bases at V and 0 bases at J, with 15 bases in the middle. The CDR3 spans 16 residues. Written as DNA, the CDR3 is TGTGCCAGCAGAGGAAATGCACCTTTCTCTGGAAACACCATATATTTT. Its translation is CASRGNAPFSGNTIYF.

By proportion, this clonotype is medium-sized (0.01 to 0.1%). The chain employs TRBV10-3 and TRBJ2-7; D gene uncertain. The CDR3 contains 13 residues. Trimming stripped 4 bases from V and 3 bases from J, with 10 bases between. Germline-derived CDR1 and CDR2 are ENHRY and SYGVKD. CDR3 loop: CAISAGGNYEQYF. In DNA form, the CDR3 reads TGTGCCATCAGTGCAGGCGGAAACTACGAGCAGTACTTC.

A word on this clonotype: A much larger clone sits a single nucleotide away, making a read error possible. The chain combines TRBV5-1 with TRBJ2-7, with D possibly matching TRBD2 (5 bases). The CDR3 contains 14 residues. V was cut by 4 bases and J by 3 bases, with 14 bases left in between. Germline CDR1 reads SGHRS; CDR2 reads YFSETQ. As DNA, the CDR3 is TGCGCCAGCAGCACCGGAGGTGGTTGCTACGAGCAGTACTTC. This sequence encodes CASSTGGGCYEQYF.

Many counts were recorded for this clonotype. This chain uses TRBV5-5 with TRBJ2-7; possibly TRBD2 for D (6 bases). This CDR3 region has 14 residues. Germline lookup yields CDR1 SGHKS and CDR2 YYEKEE (reference sequence). V was clipped by 4 bases and J by 4 bases, with 15 bases between them. Here the CDR3 DNA reads TGTGCCAGCAGCCCCCTCCCGGGGGAATACGAGCAGTACTTC. Its protein is CASSPLPGEYEQYF.

Of note for this clonotype: The CDR3 does not close with the conserved phenylalanine or tryptophan, likely indicating a read error. The V gene is TRBV6-1, the J gene TRBJ2-2; D possibly corresponds to TRBD1 (5 bases). The CDR3 contains 15 residues. CDR1 is MNHNS, CDR2 SASEGT, per germline. CDR3 region: CANSERRGYTGELFL. The CDR3, as DNA: TGTGCCAACAGTGAAAGAAGGGGTTACACCGGGGAGCTGTTTTTA.

This clonotype was seen only once. Germline and junction disagree at one end, which may indicate a read error. V is TRBV6-5 and J is TRBJ1-2, with D perhaps TRBD1 (5 bases). The length of the CDR3 is 15 residues. CDR1 and CDR2 (germline): MNHEY, SVGAGI. CDR3 region: CVSSPRRDGLYGYTF. The CDR3 DNA reads as TGTGTCAGCAGTCCGCGCCGGGACGGACTCTATGGCTACACCTTC.

The rearrangement links TRBV6-2 or TRBV6-3 to TRBJ2-7; 10 bases map to TRBD2. The CDR3 is made up of 17 amino acids. The junction had 18 bases not matched to a gene; V was cut back by 6 bases and J by 7 bases. The germline CDR1 and CDR2 sequences are MNHEY and SVGEGT. Written as DNA, the CDR3 is TGTGCCAGCAGCCGCGCCCCAGGGACTAGCGCCTACAATGAGCAGTACTTC. Translating gives CASSRAPGTSAYNEQYF.